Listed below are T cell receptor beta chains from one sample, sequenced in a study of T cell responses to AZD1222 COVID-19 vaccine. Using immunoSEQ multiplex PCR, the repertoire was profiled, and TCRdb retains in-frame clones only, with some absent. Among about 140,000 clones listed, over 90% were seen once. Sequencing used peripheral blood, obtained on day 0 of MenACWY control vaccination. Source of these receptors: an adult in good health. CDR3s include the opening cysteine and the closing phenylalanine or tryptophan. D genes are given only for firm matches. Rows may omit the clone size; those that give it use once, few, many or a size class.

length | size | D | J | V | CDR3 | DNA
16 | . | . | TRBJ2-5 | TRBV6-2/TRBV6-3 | CASSFRPGSKEETQYF | TGTGCCAGCAGTTTCCGACCAGGATCGAAAGAAGAGACCCAGTACTTC
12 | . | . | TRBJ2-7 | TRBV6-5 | CASRSGRYEQYF | TGTGCCAGCAGGTCAGGGAGATACGAGCAGTACTTC
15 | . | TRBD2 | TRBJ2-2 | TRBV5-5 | CASSLRTSGTGELFF | TGTGCCAGCAGCCTACGGACTAGCGGCACCGGGGAGCTGTTTTTT
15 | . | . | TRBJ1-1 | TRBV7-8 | CASSFGDGGNTEAFF | TGTGCCAGCAGCTTTGGGGACGGGGGGAACACTGAAGCTTTCTTT
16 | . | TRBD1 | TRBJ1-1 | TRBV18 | CASSPRSQGANTEAFF | TGTGCCAGCTCACCCCGGTCCCAGGGGGCGAACACTGAAGCTTTCTTT
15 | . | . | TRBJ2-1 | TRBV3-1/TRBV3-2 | CASSQGPGPDNEQFF | TGTGCCAGCAGCCAAGGACCCGGGCCAGACAATGAGCAGTTCTTC
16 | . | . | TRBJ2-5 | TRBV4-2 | CASSQVGRGPKETQYF | TGTGCCAGCAGCCAAGTAGGGAGGGGGCCCAAAGAGACCCAGTACTTC
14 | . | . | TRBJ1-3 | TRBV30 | CAGRDTSSGNTIYF | TGTGCCGGCCGGGACACCAGCTCTGGAAACACCATATATTTT
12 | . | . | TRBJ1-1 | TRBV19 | CASSTPRSAAFF | TGTGCCAGTAGTACCCCCAGGTCGGCCGCTTTCTTT
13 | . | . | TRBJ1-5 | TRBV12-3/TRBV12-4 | CASSNWGDQPQHF | TGTGCCAGCAGTAATTGGGGAGATCAGCCCCAGCATTTT
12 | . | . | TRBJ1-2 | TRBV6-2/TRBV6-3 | CASSYIGGGYTF | TGTGCCAGCAGTTACATTGGAGGCGGCTACACCTTC
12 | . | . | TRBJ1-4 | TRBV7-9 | CASSTGDEKLFF | TGTGCCAGCAGCACTGGGGATGAAAAACTGTTTTTT
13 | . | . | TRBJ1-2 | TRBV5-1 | CASSSPTVNGYTF | TGCGCCAGCAGCTCCCCGACAGTGAATGGCTACACCTTC
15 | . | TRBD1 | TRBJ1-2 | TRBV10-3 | CAISGDSSQDYGYTF | TGTGCCATCAGTGGGGACAGTTCTCAGGACTATGGCTACACCTTC
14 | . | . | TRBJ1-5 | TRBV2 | CASSGSPINQPQHF | TGTGCCAGCAGTGGGTCTCCGATTAATCAGCCCCAGCATTTT
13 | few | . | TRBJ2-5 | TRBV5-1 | CASSLEVLETQYF | TGCGCCAGCAGCTTGGAAGTGTTGGAGACCCAGTACTTC
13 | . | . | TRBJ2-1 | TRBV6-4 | CASSRDGYNEQFF | TGTGCCAGCTCACGGGACGGTTACAATGAGCAGTTCTTC
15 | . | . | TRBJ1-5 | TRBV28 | CASSARRAGAQPQHF | TGTGCCAGCAGTGCCAGGCGGGCAGGCGCTCAGCCCCAGCATTTT
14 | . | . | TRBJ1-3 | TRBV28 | CASIPGTVGNTIYF | TGTGCCAGCATCCCGGGGACGGTAGGAAACACCATATATTTT
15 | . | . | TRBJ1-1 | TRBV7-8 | CASSLFSTGDTEAFF | TGTGCCAGCAGCTTATTCAGCACAGGTGACACTGAAGCTTTCTTT
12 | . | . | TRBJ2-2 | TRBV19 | CASSMRAGELFF | TGTGCCAGTAGTATGAGGGCTGGGGAGCTGTTTTTT
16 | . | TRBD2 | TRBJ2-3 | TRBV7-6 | CASSVLAGGSGDTQYF | TGTGCCAGCAGCGTGCTAGCGGGAGGATCGGGGGATACGCAGTATTTT
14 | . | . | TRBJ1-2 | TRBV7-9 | CASSLRQDGYGYTF | TGTGCCAGCAGCTTAAGACAGGACGGGTATGGCTACACCTTC
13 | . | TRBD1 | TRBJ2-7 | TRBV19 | CASSWTGLDEQYF | TGTGCCAGTAGTTGGACAGGGTTGGACGAGCAGTACTTC
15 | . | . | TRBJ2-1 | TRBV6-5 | CASRSLSEDYNEQFF | TGTGCCAGCAGATCCCTTTCCGAGGATTACAATGAGCAGTTCTTC
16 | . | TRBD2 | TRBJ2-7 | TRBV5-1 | CASSLEVSGVSYEQYF | TGCGCCAGCAGCTTGGAGGTTAGCGGGGTCTCCTACGAGCAGTACTTC
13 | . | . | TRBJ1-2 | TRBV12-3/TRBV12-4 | CASSAARAEGYTF | TGTGCCAGCAGTGCGGCGAGGGCGGAGGGCTACACCTTC
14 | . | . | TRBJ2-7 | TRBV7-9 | CASSLAVRNYEQYF | TGTGCCAGCAGCTTAGCGGTGCGGAACTACGAGCAGTACTTC
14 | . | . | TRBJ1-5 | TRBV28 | CAILGQLSNQPQHF | TGTGCCATCCTAGGACAGCTTAGCAATCAGCCCCAGCATTTT
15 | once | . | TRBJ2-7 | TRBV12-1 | CASSFPSGGRYEQYF | TGTGCCAGCAGCTTTCCTAGCGGGGGCCGCTACGAGCAGTACTTC
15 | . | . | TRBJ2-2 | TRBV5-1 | CASSSGGTNTGELFF | TGCGCCAGCAGCAGTGGGGGGACGAACACCGGGGAGCTGTTTTTT
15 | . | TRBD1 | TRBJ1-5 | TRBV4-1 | CASSLGTANNQPQHF | TGCGCCAGCAGCCTCGGGACAGCCAACAATCAGCCCCAGCATTTT
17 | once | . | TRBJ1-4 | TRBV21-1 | CASSNTKPGQGGEKLFF | TGTGCCAGCAGCAATACCAAACCGGGACAGGGAGGTGAAAAACTGTTTTTT
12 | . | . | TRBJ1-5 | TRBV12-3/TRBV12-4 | CASSPIRVAQHF | TGTGCCAGCAGTCCCATCAGGGTTGCCCAGCATTTT
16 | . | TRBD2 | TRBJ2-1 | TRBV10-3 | CAISESTSGGSNEQFF | TGTGCCATCAGTGAGTCGACTAGCGGGGGGTCGAATGAGCAGTTCTTC
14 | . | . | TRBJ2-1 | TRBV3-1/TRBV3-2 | CASSQARDNNEQFF | TGTGCCAGCAGCCAGGCCCGTGACAACAATGAGCAGTTCTTC
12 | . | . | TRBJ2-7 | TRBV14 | CASSQTGLEQYF | TGTGCCAGCAGCCAAACGGGGCTCGAGCAGTACTTC
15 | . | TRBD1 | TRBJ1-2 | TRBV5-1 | CASSSRQGENYGYTF | TGCGCCAGCAGCTCCAGACAGGGAGAAAACTATGGCTACACCTTC
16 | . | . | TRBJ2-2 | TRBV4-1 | CASSQEPGTHTGELFF | TGCGCCAGCAGTCAAGAACCCGGGACACACACCGGGGAGCTGTTTTTT
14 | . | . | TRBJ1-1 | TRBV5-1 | CASSLAPGNTEAFF | TGCGCCAGCAGCTTGGCCCCGGGAAACACTGAAGCTTTCTTT
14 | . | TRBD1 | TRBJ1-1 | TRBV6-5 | CASSQPGTASVAFF | TGTGCCAGCAGTCAACCCGGGACAGCCAGTGTCGCTTTCTTT
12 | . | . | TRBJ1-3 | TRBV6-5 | CASMGRGNTIYF | TGTGCCAGCATGGGGAGGGGAAACACCATATATTTT
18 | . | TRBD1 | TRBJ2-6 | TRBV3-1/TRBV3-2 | CASSHLGQGLSGANVLTF | TGTGCCAGCAGCCATCTAGGACAGGGACTCTCTGGGGCCAACGTCCTGACTTTC
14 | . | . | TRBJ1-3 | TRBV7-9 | CASSSQGFGNTIYF | TGTGCCAGCAGCTCACAGGGATTCGGAAACACCATATATTTT
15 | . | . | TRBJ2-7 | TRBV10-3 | CAISEAGLGLNEQYF | TGTGCCATCAGTGAGGCCGGACTTGGCTTAAACGAGCAGTACTTC
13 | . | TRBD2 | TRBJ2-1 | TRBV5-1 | CASGTSGGSEQFF | TGCGCCAGCGGGACTAGCGGGGGGAGTGAGCAGTTCTTC
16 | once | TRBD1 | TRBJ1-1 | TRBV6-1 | CASSVSKTGGSTEAFF | TGTGCCAGCAGTGTATCTAAAACAGGGGGCTCCACTGAAGCTTTCTTT